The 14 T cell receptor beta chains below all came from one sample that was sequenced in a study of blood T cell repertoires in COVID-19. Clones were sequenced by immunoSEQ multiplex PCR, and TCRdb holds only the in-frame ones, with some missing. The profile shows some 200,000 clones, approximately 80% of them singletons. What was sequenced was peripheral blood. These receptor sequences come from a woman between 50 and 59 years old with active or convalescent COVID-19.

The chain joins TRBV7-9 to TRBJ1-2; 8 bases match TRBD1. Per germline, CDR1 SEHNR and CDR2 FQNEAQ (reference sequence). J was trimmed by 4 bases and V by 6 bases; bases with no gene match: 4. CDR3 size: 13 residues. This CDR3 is CASRGGTGYGYTF. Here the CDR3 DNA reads TGTGCCAGCAGGGGGGGGACAGGCTATGGCTACACCTTC.

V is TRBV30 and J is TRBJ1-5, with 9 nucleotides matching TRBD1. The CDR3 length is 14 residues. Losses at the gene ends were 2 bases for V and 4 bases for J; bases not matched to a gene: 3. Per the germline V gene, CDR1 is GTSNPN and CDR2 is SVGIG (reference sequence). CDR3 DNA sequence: TGTGCCTGGAGTACCGGGACAGGGAATCAGCCCCAGCATTTT. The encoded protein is CAWSTGTGNQPQHF. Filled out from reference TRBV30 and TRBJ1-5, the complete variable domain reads SQTIHQWPATLVQPVGSPLSLECTVEGTSNPNLYWYRQAAGRGLQLLFYSVGIGQISSEVPQNLSASRPQDRQFILSSKKLLLSDSGFYLCAWSTGTGNQPQHFGDGTRLSIL.

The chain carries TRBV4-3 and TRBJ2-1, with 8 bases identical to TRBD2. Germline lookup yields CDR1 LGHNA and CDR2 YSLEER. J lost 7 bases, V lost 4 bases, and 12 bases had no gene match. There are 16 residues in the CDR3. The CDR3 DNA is TGCGCCAGCAGCCCTCTCGGGGGGGAATTGACGAATGAGCAGTTCTTC. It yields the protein CASSPLGGELTNEQFF.

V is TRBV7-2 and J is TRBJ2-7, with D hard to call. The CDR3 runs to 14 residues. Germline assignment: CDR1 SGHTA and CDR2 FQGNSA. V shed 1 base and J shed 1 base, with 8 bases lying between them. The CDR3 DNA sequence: TGTGCCAGCAGCTTAGGGTACAGTTCCTACGAGCAGTACTTC. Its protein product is CASSLGYSSYEQYF.

CDR3 DNA: TGTGCCAGCAGTTTCGGAGACCAAGAGACCCAGTACTTC. It specifies CASSFGDQETQYF. The V gene is TRBV12-3 or TRBV12-4, the J gene TRBJ2-5; D is unresolved. The CDR3 contains 13 residues. V was clipped by 3 bases and J by 0 bases, with 5 bases between them.

The CDR3 protein is CASSLRGREQFF. In DNA, the CDR3 is TGCGCCAGCAGCTTAAGAGGGCGCGAGCAGTTCTTC. The chain links TRBV5-1 to TRBJ2-1; D perhaps matches TRBD2 (5 bases). The CDR3 consists of 12 residues. The V end was cut by 2 bases, the J end by 10 bases, with 10 bases between. Germline CDR1 SGHRS, CDR2 YFSETQ.

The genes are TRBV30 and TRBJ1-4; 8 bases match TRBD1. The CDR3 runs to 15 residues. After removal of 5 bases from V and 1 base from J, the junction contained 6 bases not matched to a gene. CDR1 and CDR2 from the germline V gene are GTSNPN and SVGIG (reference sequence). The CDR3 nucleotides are TGTGCCTGGGAAAGTGGGACAGGAACTAATGAAAAACTGTTTTTT. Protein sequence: CAWESGTGTNEKLFF.

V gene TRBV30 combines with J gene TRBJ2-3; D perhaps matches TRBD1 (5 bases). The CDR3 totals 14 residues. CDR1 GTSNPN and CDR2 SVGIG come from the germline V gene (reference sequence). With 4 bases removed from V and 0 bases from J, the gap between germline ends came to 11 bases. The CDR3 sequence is CAWTPGSSTDTQYF. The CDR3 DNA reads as TGTGCCTGGACCCCAGGGTCTAGCACAGATACGCAGTATTTT. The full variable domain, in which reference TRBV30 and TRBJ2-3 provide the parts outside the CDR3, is SQTIHQWPATLVQPVGSPLSLECTVEGTSNPNLYWYRQAAGRGLQLLFYSVGIGQISSEVPQNLSASRPQDRQFILSSKKLLLSDSGFYLCAWTPGSSTDTQYFGPGTRLTVL.

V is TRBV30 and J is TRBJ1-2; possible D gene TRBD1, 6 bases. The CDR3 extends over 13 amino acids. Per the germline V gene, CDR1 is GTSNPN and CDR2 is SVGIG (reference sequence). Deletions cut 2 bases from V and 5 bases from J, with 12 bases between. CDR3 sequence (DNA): TGTGCCTGGAGTCCAGGGGCAGGGTATGGCTACACCTTC. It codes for CAWSPGAGYGYTF. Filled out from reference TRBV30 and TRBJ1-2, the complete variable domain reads SQTIHQWPATLVQPVGSPLSLECTVEGTSNPNLYWYRQAAGRGLQLLFYSVGIGQISSEVPQNLSASRPQDRQFILSSKKLLLSDSGFYLCAWSPGAGYGYTFGSGTRLTVV.

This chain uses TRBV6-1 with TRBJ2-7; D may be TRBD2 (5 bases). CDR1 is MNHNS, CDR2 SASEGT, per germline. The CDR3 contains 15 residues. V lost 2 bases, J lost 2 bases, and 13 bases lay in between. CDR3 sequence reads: CASSERGNLAYEQYF. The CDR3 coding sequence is TGTGCCAGCAGTGAACGGGGAAACCTGGCCTACGAGCAGTACTTC.

CDR3: CATSSATGLLGRNTIYF. DNA for the CDR3: TGTGCCACCAGCAGCGCGACAGGGCTTTTAGGGAGAAACACCATATATTTT. This rearrangement joins TRBV15 to TRBJ1-3; TRBD1 matches 7 bases. The CDR3 sequence is 17 residues long. Per the germline V gene, CDR1 is LNHNV and CDR2 is YYDKDF (reference sequence). The V segment lost 3 bases and the J segment 5 bases; nucleotides outside the gene matches: 13.

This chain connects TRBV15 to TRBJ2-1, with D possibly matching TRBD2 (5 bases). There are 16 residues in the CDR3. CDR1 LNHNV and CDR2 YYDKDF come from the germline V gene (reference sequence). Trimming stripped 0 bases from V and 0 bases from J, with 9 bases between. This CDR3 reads CATSREAAGSYNEQFF. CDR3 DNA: TGTGCCACCAGCAGAGAAGCGGCGGGCTCCTACAATGAGCAGTTCTTC.

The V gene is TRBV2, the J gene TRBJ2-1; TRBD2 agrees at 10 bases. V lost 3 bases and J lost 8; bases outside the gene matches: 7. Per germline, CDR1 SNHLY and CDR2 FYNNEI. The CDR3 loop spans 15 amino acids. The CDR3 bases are TGTGCCAGCAGTGAGAGGTCTAGCGGGAGCGATGAGCAGTTCTTC. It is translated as CASSERSSGSDEQFF.

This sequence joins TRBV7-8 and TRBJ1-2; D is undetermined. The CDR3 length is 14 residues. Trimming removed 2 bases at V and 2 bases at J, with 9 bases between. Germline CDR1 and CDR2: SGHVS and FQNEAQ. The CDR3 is CASSLTEGNYGYTF. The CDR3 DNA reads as TGTGCCAGCAGCTTAACGGAGGGAAACTATGGCTACACCTTC.